This TCR beta chain was retrieved from a study of cytomegalovirus exposure and HLA in healthy donors. Overall study: The same platform was used for the 110 or so validation repertoires as for the roughly 660 first-cohort repertoires, as reported in a later analysis.

This table comes from immunoSEQ multiplex PCR, and its TCRdb copy is limited to in-frame clones, with some not included. The sample lists about 140,000 clones; around 85% were seen once. The germline V gene encodes CDR1 MNHEY and CDR2 SVGAGI. Trimming cost V 3 bases and J 4 bases, with 10 bases left between them. This CDR3 is built from 13 residues. From the approximately 120-subject validation cohort, which was separate from the roughly 700-subject first cohort, the donors were drawn. In regard to this clone: Its antigen is not identified.

Study observations and caveats: Rare sequences made up most TCRs, while some public TCRs were found in many donors. The study listed roughly 150 cytomegalovirus-associated TCR beta chains.

V and J are TRBV6-5 and TRBJ2-7; no reliable D call. Sequencing input: PBMCs. The clonotype was recovered from a man younger than 35 in good health and CMV-seronegative. This CDR3 is CASSYSQEYEQYF. CDR3 nucleotides: TGTGCCAGCAGTTATTCTCAGGAATACGAGCAGTACTTC.